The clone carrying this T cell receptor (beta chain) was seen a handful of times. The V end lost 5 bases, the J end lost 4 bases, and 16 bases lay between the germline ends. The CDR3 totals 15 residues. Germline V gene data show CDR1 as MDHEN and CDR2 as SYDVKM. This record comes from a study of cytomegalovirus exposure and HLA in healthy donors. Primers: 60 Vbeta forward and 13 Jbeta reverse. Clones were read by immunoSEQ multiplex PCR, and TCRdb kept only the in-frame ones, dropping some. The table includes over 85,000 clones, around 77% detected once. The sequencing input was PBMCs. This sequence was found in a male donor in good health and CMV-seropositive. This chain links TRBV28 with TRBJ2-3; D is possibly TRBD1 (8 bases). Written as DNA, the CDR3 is TGTGCCAGCAGTCCAGGGGGCGGGAGAGCAGATACGCAGTATTTT. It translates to CASSPGGGRADTQYF. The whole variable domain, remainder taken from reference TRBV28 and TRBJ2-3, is DVKVTQSSRYLVKRTGEKVFLECVQDMDHENMFWYRQDPGLGLRLIYFSYDVKMKEKGDIPEGYSVSREKKERFSLILESASTNQTSMYLCASSPGGGRADTQYFGPGTRLTVL.